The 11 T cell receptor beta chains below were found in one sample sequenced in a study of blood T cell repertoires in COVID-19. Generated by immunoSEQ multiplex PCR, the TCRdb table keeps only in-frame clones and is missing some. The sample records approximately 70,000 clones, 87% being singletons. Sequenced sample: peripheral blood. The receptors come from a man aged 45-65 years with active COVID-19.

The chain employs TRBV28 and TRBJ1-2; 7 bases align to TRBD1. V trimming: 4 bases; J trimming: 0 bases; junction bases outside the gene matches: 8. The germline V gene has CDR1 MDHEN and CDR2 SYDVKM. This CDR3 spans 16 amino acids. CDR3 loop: CASSSAGDSTNYGYTF. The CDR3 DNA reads TGTGCCAGCAGTTCAGCAGGGGACAGTACTAACTATGGCTACACCTTC.

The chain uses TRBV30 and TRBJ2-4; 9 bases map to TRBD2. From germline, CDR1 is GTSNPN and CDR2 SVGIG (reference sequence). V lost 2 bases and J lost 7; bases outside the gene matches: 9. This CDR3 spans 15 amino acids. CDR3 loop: CAWSLGGRARNIQYF. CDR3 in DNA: TGTGCCTGGAGTTTGGGCGGGAGGGCCAGGAACATTCAGTACTTC.

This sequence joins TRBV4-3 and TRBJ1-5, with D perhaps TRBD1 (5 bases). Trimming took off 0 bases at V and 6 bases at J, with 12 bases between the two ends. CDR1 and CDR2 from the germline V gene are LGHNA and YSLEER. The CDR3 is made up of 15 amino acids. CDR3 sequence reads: CASSQDRQGGQPQHF. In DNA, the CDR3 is TGCGCCAGCAGCCAAGATCGCCAGGGAGGTCAGCCCCAGCATTTT.

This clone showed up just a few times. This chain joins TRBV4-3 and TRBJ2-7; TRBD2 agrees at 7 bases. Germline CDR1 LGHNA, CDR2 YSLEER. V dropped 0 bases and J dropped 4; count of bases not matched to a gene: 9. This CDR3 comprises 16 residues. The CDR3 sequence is CASSQDSAGAAYEQYF. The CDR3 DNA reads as TGCGCCAGCAGCCAAGATTCCGCGGGAGCGGCGTACGAGCAGTACTTC.

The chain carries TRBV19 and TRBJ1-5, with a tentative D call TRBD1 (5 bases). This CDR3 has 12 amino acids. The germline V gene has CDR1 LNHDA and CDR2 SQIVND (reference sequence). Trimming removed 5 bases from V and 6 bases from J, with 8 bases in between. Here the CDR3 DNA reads TGTGCCAGTAGTGGGGGGGGTCAGCCCCAGCATTTT. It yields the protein CASSGGGQPQHF.

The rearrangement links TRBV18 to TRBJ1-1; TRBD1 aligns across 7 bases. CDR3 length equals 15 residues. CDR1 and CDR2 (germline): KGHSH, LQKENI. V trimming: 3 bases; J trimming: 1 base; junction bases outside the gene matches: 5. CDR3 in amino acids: CASSPGRDRNTEAFF. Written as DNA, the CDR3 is TGTGCCAGCTCACCTGGACGGGACAGGAACACTGAAGCTTTCTTT.

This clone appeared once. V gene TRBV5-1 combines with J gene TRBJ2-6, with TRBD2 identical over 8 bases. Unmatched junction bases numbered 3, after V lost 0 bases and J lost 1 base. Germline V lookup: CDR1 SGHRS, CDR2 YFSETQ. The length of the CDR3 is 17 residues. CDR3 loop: CASSLAGGPSGANVLTF. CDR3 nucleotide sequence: TGCGCCAGCAGCTTGGCGGGAGGGCCATCTGGGGCCAACGTCCTGACTTTC.

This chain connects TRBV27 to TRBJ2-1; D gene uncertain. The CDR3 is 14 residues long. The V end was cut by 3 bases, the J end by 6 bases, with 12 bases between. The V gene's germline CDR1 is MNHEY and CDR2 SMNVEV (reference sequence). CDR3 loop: CASSFGSSANEQFF. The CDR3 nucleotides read TGTGCCAGCAGTTTCGGGTCCTCGGCCAATGAGCAGTTCTTC.

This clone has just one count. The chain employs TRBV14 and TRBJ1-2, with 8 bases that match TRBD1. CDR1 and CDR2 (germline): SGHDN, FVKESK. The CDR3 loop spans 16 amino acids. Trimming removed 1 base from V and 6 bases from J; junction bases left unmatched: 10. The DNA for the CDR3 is TGTGCCAGCAGCCAAGGAAGCCGACAGGGGCGGGATGGCTACACCTTC. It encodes CASSQGSRQGRDGYTF.

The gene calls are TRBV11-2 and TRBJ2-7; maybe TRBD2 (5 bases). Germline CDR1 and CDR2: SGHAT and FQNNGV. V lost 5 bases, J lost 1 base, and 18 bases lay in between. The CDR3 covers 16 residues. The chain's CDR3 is CASSRVTGSDSYEQYF. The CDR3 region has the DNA TGTGCCAGCAGCCGGGTTACGGGGTCGGATTCCTACGAGCAGTACTTC. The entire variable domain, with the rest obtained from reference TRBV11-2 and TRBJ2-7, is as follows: EAGVAQSPRYKIIEKRQSVAFWCNPISGHATLYWYQQILGQGPKLLIQFQNNGVVDDSQLPKDRFSAERLKGVDSTLKIQPAKLEDSAVYLCASSRVTGSDSYEQYFGPGTRLTVT.

The CDR3 spells CASSLGPGGGELFF. As DNA, the CDR3 is TGCGCCAGCAGCTTGGGGCCGGGTGGCGGGGAGCTGTTTTTT. The chain has TRBV5-1 and TRBJ2-2; D not certain. CDR1 is SGHRS and CDR2 is YFSETQ in the germline V gene. The CDR3 is 14 amino acids. Trimming cost V 0 bases and J 7 bases, with 10 bases left between them.